These T cell receptor beta chains were read from a single sample in a study of cytomegalovirus exposure and HLA in healthy donors. Here immunoSEQ multiplex PCR was the method, and the copy in TCRdb shows in-frame clones only, minus some. The sample records about 76,000 clones, about 70% being singletons. Sequencing was done on a sample of PBMCs. The receptors shown here come from a male donor in good health and CMV-seropositive. The CDR3 runs from the conserved cysteine through the conserved F or W. Each record gives: CDR3 protein, CDR3 DNA, V gene, D gene, clone size, J gene. The D gene is left open where the match is weak. Some rows mark clone size as missing; the rest say once, few, many or name a class of expanded clone.

CDR3: CASSKAGGNNEQFF
DNA: TGTGCCAGCAGCAAAGCGGGGGGGAACAATGAGCAGTTCTTC
V: TRBV5-4
D: TRBD2
size: few
J: TRBJ2-1

CDR3: CASSVPQGHYEQYF
DNA: TGTGCCAGCAGTGTTCCACAGGGCCACTACGAGCAGTACTTC
V: TRBV28
D: -
size: -
J: TRBJ2-7

CDR3: CASSHTGTATNEKLFF
DNA: TGTGCCAGCAGCCATACAGGGACAGCAACTAATGAAAAACTGTTTTTT
V: TRBV7-9
D: TRBD1
size: once
J: TRBJ1-4

CDR3: CASSFGQGFAGANVLTF
DNA: TGTGCCAGCAGTTTTGGACAGGGATTCGCTGGGGCCAACGTCCTGACTTTC
V: TRBV28
D: TRBD1
size: -
J: TRBJ2-6

CDR3: CASGRTSGSYEQFF
DNA: TGTGCCAGCGGTCGGACTAGCGGGAGTTATGAGCAGTTCTTC
V: TRBV25-1
D: TRBD2
size: once
J: TRBJ2-1

CDR3: CSTLAGGNPGYEQYF
DNA: TGCAGCACTCTAGCGGGAGGGAATCCCGGCTACGAGCAGTACTTC
V: TRBV29-1
D: TRBD2
size: -
J: TRBJ2-7

CDR3: CASSSQGKQPQHF
DNA: TGTGCCAGTAGTTCTCAGGGGAAGCAGCCCCAGCATTTT
V: TRBV19
D: -
size: -
J: TRBJ1-5

CDR3: CAWSADRWGGTF
DNA: TGTGCCTGGAGCGCGGACAGGTGGGGCGGGACCTTC
V: TRBV30
D: TRBD1
size: few
J: TRBJ1-2

CDR3: CASSLAGVLQETQYF
DNA: TGCGCCAGCAGTCTGGCGGGAGTCTTACAAGAGACCCAGTACTTC
V: TRBV5-1
D: TRBD2
size: -
J: TRBJ2-5

CDR3: CASSGGQSSYEQYF
DNA: TGTGCCAGCAGCGGGGGACAGAGCTCCTACGAGCAGTACTTC
V: TRBV5-6
D: TRBD1
size: -
J: TRBJ2-7

CDR3: CASSEDRGHYEQYF
DNA: TGTGCCAGCAGTGAAGACCGAGGACACTACGAGCAGTACTTC
V: TRBV6-1
D: -
size: once
J: TRBJ2-7

CDR3: CASSPRRDRGNYTF
DNA: TGTGCCAGCTCACCTCGCCGGGACAGGGGTAACTACACCTTC
V: TRBV18
D: TRBD1
size: -
J: TRBJ1-2

CDR3: CASSPGRQGVYGYTF
DNA: TGTGCCAGCAGTCCGGGAAGACAGGGGGTCTATGGCTACACCTTC
V: TRBV28
D: TRBD1
size: -
J: TRBJ1-2

CDR3: CASSSLAGGTTDTQYF
DNA: TGTGCCAGCAGCTCCCTAGCGGGGGGGACTACAGATACGCAGTATTTT
V: TRBV5-4
D: TRBD2
size: -
J: TRBJ2-3

CDR3: CASGSTYEQYF
DNA: TGTGCCAGTGGCAGTACCTACGAGCAGTACTTC
V: TRBV18
D: -
size: -
J: TRBJ2-7

CDR3: CASSPQLLAKNNEQFF
DNA: TGTGCCAGCTCCCCCCAGCTACTAGCGAAAAACAATGAGCAGTTCTTC
V: TRBV18
D: TRBD2
size: once
J: TRBJ2-1

CDR3: CASSIPGLAGAQETQYF
DNA: TGTGCCAGCAGCATACCAGGACTAGCGGGAGCTCAAGAGACCCAGTACTTC
V: TRBV11-2
D: TRBD2
size: -
J: TRBJ2-5